These T cell receptor beta chains were read from a single sample in a study of blood T cell repertoires in COVID-19. Sequencing used immunoSEQ multiplex PCR; TCRdb keeps in-frame clones, though not all of them. The table shows about 210,000 clones, with 83% occurring only once. Sequencing used peripheral blood. These TCRs come from a woman aged 40 to 50 with active or convalescent COVID-19. Each CDR3 is given with its conserved first and last residue. Fields, in order: clone size, J gene, D gene, V gene, CDR3 protein, CDR3 DNA. A D gene is named only where the DNA matches it firmly. Clone size is not always given. Where it is, it says once, few, many or a class for expanded clones.

>.|TRBJ2-6|TRBD1|TRBV2
CASSALGQGAQGANVLTF
TGTGCCAGCAGTGCATTGGGACAGGGGGCGCAAGGGGCCAACGTCCTGACTTTC
>.|TRBJ2-2|TRBD1|TRBV30
CAWSVRQGGGGELFF
TGTGCCTGGAGTGTACGACAGGGGGGAGGCGGGGAGCTGTTTTTT
>.|TRBJ1-5|.|TRBV4-2
CASSQGLRGTQPQHF
TGTGCCAGCAGCCAGGGACTACGAGGGACTCAGCCCCAGCATTTT
>few|TRBJ2-3|.|TRBV10-3
CAIRGGASTDTQYF
TGTGCCATCCGCGGGGGCGCTAGCACAGATACGCAGTATTTT
>.|TRBJ2-7|TRBD2|TRBV7-2
CASGRLATSYEQYF
TGTGCCAGCGGAAGACTAGCCACATCCTACGAGCAGTACTTC
>.|TRBJ1-1|.|TRBV29-1
CSVEIPGSTEAFF
TGCAGCGTTGAGATTCCAGGAAGCACTGAAGCTTTCTTT
>.|TRBJ2-3|.|TRBV9
CASSVETNTDTQYF
TGTGCCAGCAGCGTAGAGACTAACACAGATACGCAGTATTTT
>.|TRBJ1-1|.|TRBV7-3
CASSPTGNTEAFF
TGTGCCAGCAGCCCGACGGGGAACACTGAAGCTTTCTTT
>.|TRBJ1-1|TRBD1|TRBV6-1
CASSARTGESASTEAFF
TGTGCCAGCAGTGCCCGGACAGGGGAATCAGCTTCCACTGAAGCTTTCTTT
>.|TRBJ1-2|TRBD1|TRBV5-1
CASSGGTGPDYYGYTF
TGCGCCAGCAGCGGGGGGACAGGACCTGACTACTATGGCTACACCTTC
>.|TRBJ2-2|.|TRBV15
CATDGRRGHGGELFF
TGTGCCACCGACGGACGGAGGGGGCATGGCGGGGAGCTGTTTTTT